This TCR beta chain emerged from a study of CD8+CD57+ T cells in acquired aplastic anemia. Study-level information: Sorted CD4+ and CD8+ cells yielded around 3 ug of DNA on average.

General observations from the study: Sharing between patients and controls was observed for 25 to 30 CD8+ CDR3 sequences.

The trim removed 10 bases at V and 1 base at J, leaving 6 bases unmatched. Germline V gives CDR1 ENHRY, CDR2 SYGVKD. The CDR3 spans 15 residues. Remarks on this clonotype: Its antigen is not identified.

Patients sequenced had flow cytometry evidence of CD8+CD57+ cell expansion. Prior therapy had not been administered to any patient at the time of blood sampling. Genomic DNA acted as the template from which TCR beta VDJ combination and CDR3 sequence profiling were carried out. TCRdb independently ran MiXCR on the reads; one entry per CDR3 protein. The table lists more than 150,000 distinct CDR3 sequences, about half of them singletons. What was sequenced was sorted CD4+, CD8+, or CD8+CD57+ T cells (not recorded which) from PBMCs. The clonotype comes from a human donor with aplastic anemia. The rearrangement links TRBV10-3 to TRBJ1-6, with 8 bases lining up with TRBD1. CDR3 sequence (DNA): TGTGCCACCAACAGGGGGGCATCCTATAATTCACCCCTCCACTTT. It specifies CATNRGASYNSPLHF.